A single sample is the source of the 13 T cell receptor beta chains below, sequenced in a study of Ad26.COV2.S vaccination and SARS-CoV-2 variants. As to treatment: roughly 18 received Ad26.COV2.S at low or high dose, single or two shots; 5 received placebo; per-sample allocation not given. Sampling was performed 63 days after the first vaccine or placebo injection. Sequenced by immunoSEQ multiplex PCR; TCRdb stores in-frame clones only, minus some. In the table there are about 400,000 clones, 88% of which are singletons. Specimen: peripheral blood, collected in a trial of Ad26.COV2.S vaccine versus placebo. All receptors derive from a person aged 18 to 65 who received the Ad26.COV2.S COVID-19 vaccine or a placebo.

J is TRBJ2-5 and V is TRBV27; D is possibly TRBD2 (5 bases). This CDR3 spans 14 amino acids. Germline V gene sequence: CDR1 MNHEY, CDR2 SMNVEV (reference sequence). V shed 6 bases and J shed 0 bases, with 11 bases lying between them. CDR3 loop: CASSRRDHQETQYF. The CDR3 DNA reads TGTGCCAGCAGCCGCCGGGATCACCAAGAGACCCAGTACTTC.

The rearrangement links TRBV3-1 (or the pseudogene TRBV3-2) to TRBJ1-2, with D possibly matching TRBD1 (5 bases). Germline assignment: CDR1 LGHDT and CDR2 YNNKEL (reference sequence). V was clipped by 4 bases and J by 5 bases, with 11 bases between them. The CDR3 loop spans 13 amino acids. The CDR3 DNA reads as TGTGCCAGCAGCCTCGACAGCCCGTATGGCTACACCTTC. It yields the protein CASSLDSPYGYTF.

The rearrangement links TRBV5-4 to TRBJ2-3; D uncertain. V was shortened by 1 base and J by 6 bases, with 6 bases between the two germline ends. The CDR3 spans 12 residues. Germline loops: CDR1 SGHNT, CDR2 YYREEE (reference sequence). Here the CDR3 DNA reads TGTGCCAGCAGCTTGCAAGGGGATACGCAGTATTTT. It translates to CASSLQGDTQYF. Variable domain in full (rest from reference TRBV5-4 and TRBJ2-3): ETGVTQSPTHLIKTRGQQVTLRCSSQSGHNTVSWYQQALGQGPQFIFQYYREEENGRGNFPPRFSGLQFPNYSSELNVNALELDDSALYLCASSLQGDTQYFGPGTRLTVL.

The chain joins TRBV28 to TRBJ1-6, with D possibly matching TRBD1 (5 bases). Between the trimmed V and J ends, which lost 2 bases and 4 bases, there was a span of 9 bases. CDR3 size: 15 residues. Germline lookup yields CDR1 MDHEN and CDR2 SYDVKM. The CDR3 DNA reads TGTGCCAGCAGTTTAAACAGGCCTTATAATTCACCCCTCCACTTT. Translation gives CASSLNRPYNSPLHF.

This clone was counted once. J is TRBJ2-1 and V is TRBV4-2, with D possibly matching TRBD2 (6 bases). The CDR3 has 16 residues. The ends were cut back, 4 bases at V and 0 bases at J, with 13 bases in the middle. The germline gives CDR1 LGHNA, CDR2 YNFKEQ. The CDR3 here is CASSRMAAGSYNEQFF. The DNA for the CDR3 is TGTGCCAGCAGCCGAATGGCAGCGGGCTCCTACAATGAGCAGTTCTTC.

The rearrangement links TRBV27 to TRBJ2-3; 11 bases are a match to TRBD2. The CDR3 consists of 19 residues. Trimming took 4 bases from V and 3 from J; bases not matched to a gene: 15. Per germline, CDR1 MNHEY and CDR2 SMNVEV (reference sequence). The CDR3 bases are TGTGCCAGCAGTTCCCCATCTAGCGGGGGGTTCCTCGAAACAGATACGCAGTATTTT. Translating gives CASSSPSSGGFLETDTQYF.

V and J are TRBV7-9 and TRBJ1-2; 8 bases match TRBD1. Germline trimming cut 5 bases from V and 4 bases from J; bases unmatched to any gene: 6. Germline V gene lookup returns CDR1 SEHNR and CDR2 FQNEAQ (reference sequence). The CDR3 totals 14 residues. The CDR3 sequence is CASSEDGTGYGYTF. DNA for the CDR3: TGTGCCAGCAGCGAAGACGGGACAGGCTATGGCTACACCTTC.

J is TRBJ2-7 and V is TRBV11-2; D is ambiguous. In germline, CDR1 is SGHAT, CDR2 FQNNGV. This CDR3 contains 16 residues. V was clipped by 0 bases and J by 3 bases, with 15 bases between them. CDR3 bases: TGTGCCAGCAGCTTAGATCTCCAGAGACTCCTCTACGAGCAGTACTTC. Translating gives CASSLDLQRLLYEQYF.

The chain employs TRBV27 and TRBJ2-3, with 10 bases identical to TRBD2. This CDR3 has 16 amino acids. The germline gives CDR1 MNHEY, CDR2 SMNVEV (reference sequence). V lost 6 bases and J lost 1; bases outside the gene matches: 7. CDR3 amino acids: CASRYIGTSGTDTQYF. The CDR3 DNA reads as TGTGCCAGCAGGTACATCGGGACTAGCGGCACAGATACGCAGTATTTT.

The chain couples TRBV14 to TRBJ1-3; no reliable D call. The CDR3 covers 17 residues. Trimming pared 5 bases from V and 0 bases from J, leaving 17 bases between. Germline CDR1 reads SGHDN; CDR2 reads FVKESK. CDR3 amino acids: CASSWPQDGISGNTIYF. The CDR3 nucleotides read TGTGCCAGCAGCTGGCCTCAGGACGGAATCTCTGGAAACACCATATATTTT.

The chain carries TRBV7-2 and TRBJ1-2, with TRBD1 as a possible D gene (5 bases). CDR1 and CDR2 from the germline V gene are SGHTA and FQGNSA. There are 14 residues in the CDR3. V lost 2 bases to trimming and J lost 4 bases, with 11 bases between them. In DNA, the CDR3 is TGTGCCAGCAGCTTACCGGGGGTAGGCTATGGCTACACCTTC. Protein sequence: CASSLPGVGYGYTF.

J is TRBJ2-3 and V is TRBV29-1; 10 bases agree with TRBD1. The trim removed 1 base at V and 1 base at J, leaving 2 bases unmatched. From germline, CDR1 is SQVTM and CDR2 ANQGSEA. The CDR3 is 15 amino acids. The CDR3, as DNA: TGCAGCGTTGAAGGGGACAGGGGTCGCACAGATACGCAGTATTTT. This codes for CSVEGDRGRTDTQYF.

The genes are TRBV18 and TRBJ1-5; D gene uncertain. The CDR3 has 15 residues. Deletions cut 3 bases from V and 5 bases from J, with 14 bases between. In germline, CDR1 is KGHSH, CDR2 LQKENI. The CDR3 loop reads CASSPRQVNHQPQHF. CDR3 in DNA: TGTGCCAGCTCACCCCGGCAGGTTAACCATCAGCCCCAGCATTTT.